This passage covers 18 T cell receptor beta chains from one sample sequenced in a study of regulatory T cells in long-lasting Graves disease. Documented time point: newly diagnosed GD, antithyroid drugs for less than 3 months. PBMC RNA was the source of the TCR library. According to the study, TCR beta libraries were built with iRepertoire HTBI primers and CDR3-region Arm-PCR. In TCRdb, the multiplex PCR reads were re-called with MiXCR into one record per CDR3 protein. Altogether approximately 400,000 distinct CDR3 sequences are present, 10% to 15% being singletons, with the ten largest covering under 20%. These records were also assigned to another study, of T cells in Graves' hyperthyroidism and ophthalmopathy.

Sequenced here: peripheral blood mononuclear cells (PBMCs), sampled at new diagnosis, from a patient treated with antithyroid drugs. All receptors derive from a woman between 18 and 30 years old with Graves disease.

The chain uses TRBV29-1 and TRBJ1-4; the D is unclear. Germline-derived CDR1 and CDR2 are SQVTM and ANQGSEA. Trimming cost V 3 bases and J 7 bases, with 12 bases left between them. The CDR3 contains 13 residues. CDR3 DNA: TGCAGCGTTGATCGGGGAATGGGTGAAAAACTGTTTTTT. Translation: CSVDRGMGEKLFF.

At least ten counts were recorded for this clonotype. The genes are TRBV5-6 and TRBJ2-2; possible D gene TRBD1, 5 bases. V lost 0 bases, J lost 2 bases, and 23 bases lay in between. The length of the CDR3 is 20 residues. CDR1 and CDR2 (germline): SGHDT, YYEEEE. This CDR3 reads CASSLAKAGRVLRNTGELFF. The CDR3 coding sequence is TGTGCCAGCAGCTTGGCCAAGGCAGGGCGAGTCCTTAGAAACACCGGGGAGCTGTTTTTT.

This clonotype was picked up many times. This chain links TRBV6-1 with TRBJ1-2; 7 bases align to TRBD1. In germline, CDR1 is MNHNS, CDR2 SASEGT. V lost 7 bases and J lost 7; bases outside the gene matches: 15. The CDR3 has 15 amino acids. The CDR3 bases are TGTGCCAGCAACGCTCCGGGACAGAGAAGAGGTGGCTACACCTTC. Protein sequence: CASNAPGQRRGGYTF.

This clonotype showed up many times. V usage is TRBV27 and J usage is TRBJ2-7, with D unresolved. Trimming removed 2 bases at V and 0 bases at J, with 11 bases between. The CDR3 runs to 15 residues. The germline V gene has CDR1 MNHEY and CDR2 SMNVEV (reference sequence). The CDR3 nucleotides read TGTGCCAGCAGTTTAGGACCGGCAAGCTCCTACGAGCAGTACTTC. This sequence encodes CASSLGPASSYEQYF.

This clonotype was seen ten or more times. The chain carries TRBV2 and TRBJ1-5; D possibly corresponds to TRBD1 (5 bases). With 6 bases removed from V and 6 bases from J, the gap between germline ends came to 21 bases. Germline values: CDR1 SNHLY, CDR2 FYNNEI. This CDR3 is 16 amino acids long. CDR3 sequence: CASSRDWYQKRQPQHF. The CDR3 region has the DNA TGTGCCAGCAGCCGGGACTGGTATCAAAAACGTCAGCCCCAGCATTTT.

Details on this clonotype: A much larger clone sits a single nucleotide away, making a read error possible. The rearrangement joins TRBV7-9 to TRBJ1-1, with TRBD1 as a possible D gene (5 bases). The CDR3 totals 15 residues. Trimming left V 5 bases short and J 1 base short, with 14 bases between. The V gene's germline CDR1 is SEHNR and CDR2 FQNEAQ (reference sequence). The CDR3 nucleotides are TGTGCCAGCAGCCATATGCTCCAGGGGAACACTGAAGCTTTCTTT. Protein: CASSHMLQGNTEAFF.

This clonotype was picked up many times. The CDR3 spells CASSQSLPLSNQPQHF. CDR3 bases: TGTGCCAGCAGCCAATCCTTACCGCTTAGCAATCAGCCCCAGCATTTT. V usage is TRBV16 and J usage is TRBJ1-5; D call uncertain. Trimming removed 0 bases from V and 0 bases from J, with 9 bases in between. This CDR3 is 16 amino acids long. CDR1 is KGHSY and CDR2 is FQNENV in the germline V gene.

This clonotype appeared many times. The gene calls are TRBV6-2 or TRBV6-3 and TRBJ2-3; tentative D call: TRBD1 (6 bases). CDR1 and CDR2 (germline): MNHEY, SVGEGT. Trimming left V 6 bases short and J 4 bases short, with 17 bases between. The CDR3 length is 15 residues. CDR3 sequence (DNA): TGTGCCAGCAGCCTGACCCGAGGGGGACCAGATACGCAGTATTTT. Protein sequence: CASSLTRGGPDTQYF.

CDR3 amino acids: CASSFGPQNTEAFF. The CDR3 bases are TGCGCCAGCAGCTTTGGACCGCAGAACACTGAAGCTTTCTTT. The chain links TRBV5-1 to TRBJ1-1; D call uncertain. The CDR3 runs to 14 residues. Germline V gives CDR1 SGHRS, CDR2 YFSETQ. Trimming cost V 2 bases and J 1 base, with 9 bases left between them.

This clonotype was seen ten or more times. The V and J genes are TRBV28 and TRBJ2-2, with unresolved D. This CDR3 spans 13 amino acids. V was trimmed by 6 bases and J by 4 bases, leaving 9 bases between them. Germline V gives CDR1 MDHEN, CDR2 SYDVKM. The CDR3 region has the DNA TGTGCCAGCAGCTTAGTAGGCACCGGGGAGCTGTTTTTT. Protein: CASSLVGTGELFF.

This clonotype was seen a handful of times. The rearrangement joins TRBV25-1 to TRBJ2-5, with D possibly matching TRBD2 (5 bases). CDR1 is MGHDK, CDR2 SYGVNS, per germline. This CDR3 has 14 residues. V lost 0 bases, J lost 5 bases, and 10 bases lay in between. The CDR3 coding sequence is TGTGCCAGCAGTGAATATCGGGGAGACGAGACCCAGTACTTC. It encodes CASSEYRGDETQYF.

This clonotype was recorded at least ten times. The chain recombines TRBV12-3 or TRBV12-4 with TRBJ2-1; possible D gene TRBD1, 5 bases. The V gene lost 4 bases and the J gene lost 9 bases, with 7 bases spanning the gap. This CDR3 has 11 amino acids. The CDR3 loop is CASSWQGEQFF. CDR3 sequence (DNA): TGTGCCAGCAGTTGGCAGGGTGAGCAGTTCTTC.

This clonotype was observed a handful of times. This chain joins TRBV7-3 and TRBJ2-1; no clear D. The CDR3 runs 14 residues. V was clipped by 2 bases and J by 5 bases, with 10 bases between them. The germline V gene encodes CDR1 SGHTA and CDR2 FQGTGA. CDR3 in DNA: TGTGCCAGCAGCTTAGAACGAGCAGACAATGAGCAGTTCTTC. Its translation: CASSLERADNEQFF. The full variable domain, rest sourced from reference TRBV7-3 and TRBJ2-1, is GAGVSQTPSNKVTEKGKYVELRCDPISGHTALYWYRQSLGQGPEFLIYFQGTGAADDSGLPNDRFFAVRPEGSVSTLKIQRTERGDSAVYLCASSLERADNEQFFGPGTRLTVL.

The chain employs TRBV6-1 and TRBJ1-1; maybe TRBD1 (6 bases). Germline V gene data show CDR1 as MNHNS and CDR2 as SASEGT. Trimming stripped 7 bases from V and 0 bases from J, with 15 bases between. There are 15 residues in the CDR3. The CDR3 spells CASTEGGLVNTEAFF. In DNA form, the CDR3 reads TGTGCCAGCACAGAAGGGGGGCTGGTGAACACTGAAGCTTTCTTT.

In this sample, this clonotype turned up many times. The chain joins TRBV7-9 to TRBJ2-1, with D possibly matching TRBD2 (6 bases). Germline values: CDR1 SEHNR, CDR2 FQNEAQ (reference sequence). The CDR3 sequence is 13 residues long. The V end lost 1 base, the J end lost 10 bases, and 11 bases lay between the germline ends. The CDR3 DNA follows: TGTGCCAGCAGCTTAGAAAACCTAGCGGAGCAGTTCTTC. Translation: CASSLENLAEQFF.

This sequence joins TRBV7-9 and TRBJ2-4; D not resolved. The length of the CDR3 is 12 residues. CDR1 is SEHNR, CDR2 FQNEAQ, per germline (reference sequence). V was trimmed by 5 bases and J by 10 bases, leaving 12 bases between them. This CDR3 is CASSPPPRIQYF. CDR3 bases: TGTGCCAGCAGCCCACCGCCTAGGATTCAGTACTTC.

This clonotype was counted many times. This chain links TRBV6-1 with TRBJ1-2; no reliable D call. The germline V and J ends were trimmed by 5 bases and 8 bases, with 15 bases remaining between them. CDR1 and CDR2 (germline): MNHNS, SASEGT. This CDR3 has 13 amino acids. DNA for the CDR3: TGTGCCAGCAGTCCTAGGGTGCGGAGCGGCTACACCTTC. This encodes CASSPRVRSGYTF.

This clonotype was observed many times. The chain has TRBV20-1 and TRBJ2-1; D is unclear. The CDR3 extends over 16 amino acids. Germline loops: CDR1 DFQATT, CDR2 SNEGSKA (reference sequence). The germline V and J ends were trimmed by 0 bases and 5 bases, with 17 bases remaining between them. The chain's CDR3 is CSARERIRPPHNEQFF. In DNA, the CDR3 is TGCAGTGCTAGAGAGAGGATCCGCCCGCCCCACAATGAGCAGTTCTTC.